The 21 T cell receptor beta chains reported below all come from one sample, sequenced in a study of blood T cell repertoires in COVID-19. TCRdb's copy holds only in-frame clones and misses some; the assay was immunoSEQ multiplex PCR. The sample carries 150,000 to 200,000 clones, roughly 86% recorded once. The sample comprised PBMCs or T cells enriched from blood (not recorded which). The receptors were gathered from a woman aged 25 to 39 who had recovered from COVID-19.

The CDR3 coding sequence is TGTGCCAGCAGCTTAGCACAGGGTTACTCCGCTGAAGCTTTCTTT. Translation: CASSLAQGYSAEAFF. The J gene is TRBJ1-1, the V gene TRBV7-2; a possible D gene is TRBD1 (6 bases). The CDR3 is 15 amino acids. Germline V gene lookup returns CDR1 SGHTA and CDR2 FQGNSA. V was pared by 0 bases and J by 6 bases, with 14 bases between.

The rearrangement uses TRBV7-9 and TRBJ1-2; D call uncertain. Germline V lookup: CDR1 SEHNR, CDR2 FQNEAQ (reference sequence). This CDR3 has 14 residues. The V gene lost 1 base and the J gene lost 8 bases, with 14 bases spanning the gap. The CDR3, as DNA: TGTGCCAGCAGCTTAGGTGTAGGAGCGGCGGGCTACACCTTC. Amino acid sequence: CASSLGVGAAGYTF.

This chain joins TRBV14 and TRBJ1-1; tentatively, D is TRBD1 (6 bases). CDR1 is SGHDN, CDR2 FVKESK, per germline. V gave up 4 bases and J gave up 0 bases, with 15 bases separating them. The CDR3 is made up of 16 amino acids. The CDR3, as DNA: TGTGCCAGCAGCCTAAGGACAGTGGCAATGAACACTGAAGCTTTCTTT. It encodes CASSLRTVAMNTEAFF.

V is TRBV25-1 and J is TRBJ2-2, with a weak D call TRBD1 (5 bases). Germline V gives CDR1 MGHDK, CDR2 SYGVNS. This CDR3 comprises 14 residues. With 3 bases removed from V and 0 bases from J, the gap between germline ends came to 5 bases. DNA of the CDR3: TGTGCCAGCAGTGACAGGGCGAACACCGGGGAGCTGTTTTTT. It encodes CASSDRANTGELFF.

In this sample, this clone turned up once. CDR3: CASSLAGTGVINYGYTF. The CDR3, as DNA: TGTGCCAGCAGTTTAGCCGGGACAGGGGTGATTAACTATGGCTACACCTTC. The chain carries TRBV27 and TRBJ1-2, with 10 nucleotides matching TRBD1. The germline V gene has CDR1 MNHEY and CDR2 SMNVEV (reference sequence). The CDR3 has 17 residues. V lost 2 bases and J lost 1; bases outside the gene matches: 7.

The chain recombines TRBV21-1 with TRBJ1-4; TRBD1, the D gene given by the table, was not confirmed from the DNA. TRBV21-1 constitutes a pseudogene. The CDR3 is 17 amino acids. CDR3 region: CASSKSLGQGANEKLFF. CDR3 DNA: TGTGCCAGCAGCAAAAGCCTAGGACAGGGGGCTAATGAAAAACTGTTTTTT.

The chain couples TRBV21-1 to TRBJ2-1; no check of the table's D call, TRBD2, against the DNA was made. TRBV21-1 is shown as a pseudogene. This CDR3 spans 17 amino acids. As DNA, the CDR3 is TGTGCCAGCGGCCTGGATACTAGCGGGAGCTCCTACAATGAGCAGTTCTTC. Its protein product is CASGLDTSGSSYNEQFF.

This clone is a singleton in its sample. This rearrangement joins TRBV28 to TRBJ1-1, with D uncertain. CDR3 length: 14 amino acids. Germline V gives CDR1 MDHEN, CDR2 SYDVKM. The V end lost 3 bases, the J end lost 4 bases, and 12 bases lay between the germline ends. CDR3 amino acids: CASSFQVTFTEAFF. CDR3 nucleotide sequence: TGTGCCAGCAGTTTCCAGGTGACGTTCACTGAAGCTTTCTTT.

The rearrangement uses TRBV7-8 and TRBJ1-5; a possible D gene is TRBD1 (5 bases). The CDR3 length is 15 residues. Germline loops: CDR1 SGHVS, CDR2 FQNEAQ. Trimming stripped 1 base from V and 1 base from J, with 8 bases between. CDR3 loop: CASSLGRGSNQPQHF. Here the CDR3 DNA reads TGTGCCAGCAGCTTAGGGAGGGGAAGCAATCAGCCCCAGCATTTT.

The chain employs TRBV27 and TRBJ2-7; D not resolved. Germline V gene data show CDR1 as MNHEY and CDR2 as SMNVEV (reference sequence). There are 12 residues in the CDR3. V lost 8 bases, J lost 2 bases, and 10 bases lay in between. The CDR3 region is CASLSPAYEQYF. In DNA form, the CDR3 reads TGTGCCAGCTTGTCCCCGGCCTACGAGCAGTACTTC.

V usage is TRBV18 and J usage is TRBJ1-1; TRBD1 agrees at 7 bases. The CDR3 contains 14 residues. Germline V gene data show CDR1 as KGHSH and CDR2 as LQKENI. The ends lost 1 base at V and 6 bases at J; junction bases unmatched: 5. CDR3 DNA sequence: TGTGCCAGCTCACCACTAGGGACAGACCCTGAAGCTTTCTTT. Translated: CASSPLGTDPEAFF.

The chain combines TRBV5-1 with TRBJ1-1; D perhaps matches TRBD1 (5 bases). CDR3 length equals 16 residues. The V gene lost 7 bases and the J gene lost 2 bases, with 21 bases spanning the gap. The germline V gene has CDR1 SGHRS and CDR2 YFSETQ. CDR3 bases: TGCGCCAGCGGGCATACCAATAAAACAGGAAACACTGAAGCTTTCTTT. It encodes CASGHTNKTGNTEAFF.

The DNA of the CDR3 is TGCGCCAGCAGGATCACAGGGGGCAGGGGGAGCAATCAGCCCCAGCATTTT. This sequence encodes CASRITGGRGSNQPQHF. This chain joins TRBV5-1 and TRBJ1-5, with 9 nucleotides matching TRBD1. CDR3 length equals 17 residues. Germline assignment: CDR1 SGHRS and CDR2 YFSETQ. J gave up 1 base and V 5 bases, and 10 bases lay outside the gene matches.

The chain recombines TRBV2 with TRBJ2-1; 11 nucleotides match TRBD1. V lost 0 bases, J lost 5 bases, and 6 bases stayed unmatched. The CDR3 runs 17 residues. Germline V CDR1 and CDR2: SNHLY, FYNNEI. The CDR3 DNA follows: TGTGCCAGCAGTGAAGCAGGTTGGGACAGGGGGGACAATGAGCAGTTCTTC. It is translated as CASSEAGWDRGDNEQFF.

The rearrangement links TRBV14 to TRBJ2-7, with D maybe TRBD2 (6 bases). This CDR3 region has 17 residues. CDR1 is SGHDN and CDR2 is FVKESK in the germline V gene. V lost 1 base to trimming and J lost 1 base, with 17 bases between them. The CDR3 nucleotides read TGTGCCAGCAGCCAAGGTTTTACGGGAGCTAGGTCCTACGAGCAGTACTTC. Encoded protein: CASSQGFTGARSYEQYF.

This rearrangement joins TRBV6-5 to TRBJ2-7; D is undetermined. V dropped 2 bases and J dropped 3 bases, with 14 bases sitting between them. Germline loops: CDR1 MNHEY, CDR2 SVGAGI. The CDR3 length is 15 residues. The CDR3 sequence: CASSYGSPSVYEQYF. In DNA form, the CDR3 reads TGTGCCAGCAGTTACGGCTCCCCCAGCGTCTACGAGCAGTACTTC.

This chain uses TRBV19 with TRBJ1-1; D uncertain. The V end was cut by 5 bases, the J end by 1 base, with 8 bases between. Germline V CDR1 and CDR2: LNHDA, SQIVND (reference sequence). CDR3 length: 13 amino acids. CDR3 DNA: TGTGCCAGTAGTTTTGAGGGGAACACTGAAGCTTTCTTT. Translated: CASSFEGNTEAFF.

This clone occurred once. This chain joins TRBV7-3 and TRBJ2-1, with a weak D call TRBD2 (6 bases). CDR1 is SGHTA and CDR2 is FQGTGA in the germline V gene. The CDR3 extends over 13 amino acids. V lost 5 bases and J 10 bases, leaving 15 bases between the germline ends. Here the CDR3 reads CASSRTSAGEQFF. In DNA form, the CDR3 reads TGTGCCAGCAGCCGAACTTCTGCGGGAGAGCAGTTCTTC.

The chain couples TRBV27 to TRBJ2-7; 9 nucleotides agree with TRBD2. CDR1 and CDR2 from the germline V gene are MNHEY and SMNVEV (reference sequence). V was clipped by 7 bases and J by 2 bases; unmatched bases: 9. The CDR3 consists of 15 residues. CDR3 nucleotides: TGTGCCAGCACCCCATCGAGCGGGAGGACCTACGAGCAGTACTTC. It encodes CASTPSSGRTYEQYF.

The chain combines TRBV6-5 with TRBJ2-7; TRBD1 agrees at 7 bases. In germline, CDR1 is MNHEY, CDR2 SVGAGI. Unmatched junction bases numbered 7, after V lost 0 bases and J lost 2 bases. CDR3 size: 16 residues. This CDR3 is CASSYSVWDRTYEQYF. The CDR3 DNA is TGTGCCAGCAGTTACTCAGTCTGGGACAGAACCTACGAGCAGTACTTC.

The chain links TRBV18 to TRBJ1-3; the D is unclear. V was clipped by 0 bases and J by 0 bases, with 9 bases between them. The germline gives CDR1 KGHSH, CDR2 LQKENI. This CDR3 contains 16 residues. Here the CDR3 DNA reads TGTGCCAGCTCACCACCGGTGACTCTCTCTGGAAACACCATATATTTT. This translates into CASSPPVTLSGNTIYF. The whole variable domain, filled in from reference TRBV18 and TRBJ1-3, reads NAGVMQNPRHLVRRRGQEARLRCSPMKGHSHVYWYRQLPEEGLKFMVYLQKENIIDESGMPKERFSAEFPKEGPSILRIQQVVRGDSAAYFCASSPPVTLSGNTIYFGEGSWLTVV.